This T cell receptor beta chain emerged from a study of T cell clonotyping in hematopoietic cell transplantation. Whole-study context: Recipient samples before transplant were obtained post-cytoreduction.

Sequenced by immunoSEQ multiplex PCR; TCRdb stores in-frame clones only, minus some. The sample records tens of thousands of clones, approximately 80% being singletons. Germline V gene data show CDR1 as MNHEY and CDR2 as SMNVEV (reference sequence). V shed 5 bases and J shed 12 bases, with 14 bases lying between them. The CDR3 has 12 amino acids. Study-wide results and limits: Graft donor and pretransplant recipient Inverse Simpson Index values predicted broader posttransplant TCR diversity. Pathologically expanded recipient clonotypes increased progressively from day 30 to day 180 as diversity fell.

Concerning this clone: The antigen is unknown.

The time point is: recipient sample about 28 days before transplant, after cytoreduction. The chain couples TRBV27 to TRBJ2-1; D perhaps matches TRBD2 (5 bases). This specimen was peripheral blood mononuclear cells, taken before stem cell transplant. The receptor was derived from a man in his sixties with myelodysplastic syndrome. Some clones in this sample may be carry-over from other donors' samples. The CDR3 protein is CASSQTGKGQFF. The CDR3 DNA reads as TGTGCCAGCAGTCAAACCGGGAAGGGGCAGTTCTTC.